One and the same sample provided the 18 T cell receptor beta chains below, sequenced in a study of T cell changes during pregnancy in multiple sclerosis. Some clones are missing from TCRdb's copy, which holds only in-frame ones; the method was immunoSEQ multiplex PCR. This table holds roughly 100,000 clones, about 90% found once. Source: peripheral blood, taken before pregnancy. The source of these receptors is a female donor with multiple sclerosis, enrolled in a pregnancy study.

This chain links TRBV6-1 with TRBJ2-7; weak D call: TRBD2 (5 bases). The CDR3 covers 13 residues. In germline, CDR1 is MNHNS, CDR2 SASEGT. Deletions cut 6 bases from V and 5 bases from J, with 14 bases between. CDR3 residues: CASRSTMLNEQYF. The CDR3 DNA is TGTGCCAGCAGGTCGACTATGCTCAACGAGCAGTACTTC.

This chain links TRBV7-9 with TRBJ1-5; D not resolved. Germline CDR1 and CDR2: SEHNR and FQNEAQ (reference sequence). This CDR3 comprises 13 residues. Trimming pared 3 bases from V and 4 bases from J, leaving 7 bases between. Here the CDR3 reads CASSFGENQPQHF. In DNA, the CDR3 is TGTGCCAGCAGCTTTGGAGAAAATCAGCCCCAGCATTTT.

The genes are TRBV10-3 and TRBJ2-5; 7 positions agree with TRBD2. J gave up 7 bases and V 6 bases, and 17 bases lay outside the gene matches. Germline V gives CDR1 ENHRY, CDR2 SYGVKD. This CDR3 contains 16 residues. CDR3 bases: TGTGCCATCAGCGACACTACGGGAGGCCGTTTAGGGACCCAGTACTTC. Protein product: CAISDTTGGRLGTQYF.

The chain couples TRBV9 to TRBJ2-1, with 9 bases lining up with TRBD2. The CDR3 spans 15 residues. Looked up from germline, CDR1 is SGDLS and CDR2 is YYNGEE. V shed 6 bases, J shed 0 bases, and the junction held 4 bases outside the gene matches. The CDR3: CASTLAGSSYNEQFF. CDR3 DNA sequence: TGTGCCAGCACCCTAGCGGGGAGCTCCTACAATGAGCAGTTCTTC.

V usage is TRBV9 and J usage is TRBJ2-7, with 9 bases that match TRBD1. Germline V gene lookup returns CDR1 SGDLS and CDR2 YYNGEE. The CDR3 is 14 amino acids. Trimming removed 4 bases from V and 4 bases from J; junction bases left unmatched: 6. CDR3 amino acids: CASSPRDRVYEQYF. CDR3 coding DNA: TGTGCCAGCAGCCCCCGGGACAGGGTTTACGAGCAGTACTTC.

This clone has just a few counts. This chain connects TRBV27 to TRBJ2-7; no firm D call. Trimming removed 6 bases at V and 2 bases at J, with 11 bases between. CDR3 length: 13 residues. CDR1 and CDR2 (germline): MNHEY, SMNVEV (reference sequence). The CDR3 protein is CASRSLITYEQYF. The CDR3, as DNA: TGTGCCAGCAGGAGCCTTATAACCTACGAGCAGTACTTC.

The chain joins TRBV28 to TRBJ1-1; D is possibly TRBD1 (5 bases). There are 15 residues in the CDR3. The V gene's germline CDR1 is MDHEN and CDR2 SYDVKM. Trimming took off 5 bases at V and 0 bases at J, with 13 bases between the two ends. The CDR3 region is CASSPPQGMNTEAFF. CDR3 DNA sequence: TGTGCCAGCAGTCCCCCCCAGGGTATGAACACTGAAGCTTTCTTT.

Concerning this clone itself: Other DNA sequences in this sample translate to the same CDR3. The chain carries TRBV6-1 and TRBJ1-5, with 8 bases identical to TRBD1. Germline V CDR1 and CDR2: MNHNS, SASEGT. J was trimmed by 5 bases and V by 6 bases; bases with no gene match: 0. The CDR3 loop spans 12 amino acids. The CDR3 loop is CASRTGDQPQHF. In nucleotides, the CDR3 is TGTGCCAGCAGGACAGGGGATCAGCCCCAGCATTTT.

This clone was observed a handful of times. This chain joins TRBV15 and TRBJ1-6; 7 positions match TRBD1. The V and J ends lost 1 base and 8 bases, in that order; junction bases with no gene match: 8. Germline V gene sequence: CDR1 LNHNV, CDR2 YYDKDF (reference sequence). The CDR3 runs 16 residues. The CDR3 sequence: CATSRVRGQFDSPLHF. The CDR3 DNA sequence: TGTGCCACCAGCAGAGTTAGGGGACAGTTCGATTCACCCCTCCACTTT.

The chain links TRBV7-2 to TRBJ2-5, with 7 bases lining up with TRBD1. The CDR3 is 15 residues long. Unmatched junction bases numbered 9, after V lost 4 bases and J lost 4 bases. Per the germline V gene, CDR1 is SGHTA and CDR2 is FQGNSA. CDR3 region: CASSSRQGIAETQYF. In nucleotides, the CDR3 is TGTGCCAGCAGCTCACGACAGGGTATTGCAGAGACCCAGTACTTC.

The DNA of the CDR3 is TGTGCCAGCAGCTTAGTGGGACTAGCTGGGAATGAGCAGTTCTTC. Its translation is CASSLVGLAGNEQFF. The genes are TRBV7-6 and TRBJ2-1; TRBD2 matches at 9 bases. V shed 1 base, J shed 7 bases, and the junction held 5 bases outside the gene matches. Germline lookup yields CDR1 SGHVS and CDR2 FNYEAQ. The CDR3 consists of 15 residues.

The chain combines TRBV7-3 with TRBJ2-1; maybe TRBD2 (6 bases). The CDR3 is 16 residues long. Trimming left V 5 bases short and J 3 bases short, with 17 bases between. Germline loops: CDR1 SGHTA, CDR2 FQGTGA. CDR3 DNA: TGTGCCAGCAGCCCCGGACCTGCGGGGATCTACAATGAGCAGTTCTTC. It translates to CASSPGPAGIYNEQFF.

This clone was seen a single time. V and J are TRBV28 and TRBJ1-4, with unresolved D. The CDR3 covers 13 residues. In germline, CDR1 is MDHEN, CDR2 SYDVKM. The V and J ends lost 11 bases and 3 bases respectively, with 13 bases between them. In DNA form, the CDR3 reads TGTGCCGTGAGGAGTTGGGCTAATGAAAAACTGTTTTTT. It encodes CAVRSWANEKLFF.

This chain links TRBV6-5 with TRBJ1-1; 7 nucleotides align to TRBD1. After removal of 5 bases from V and 4 bases from J, the junction contained 7 bases not matched to a gene. CDR1 is MNHEY and CDR2 is SVGAGI in the germline V gene. The CDR3 totals 14 residues. CDR3 protein: CASSTLTGSTEAFF. The CDR3 DNA reads as TGTGCCAGCAGTACCTTGACAGGGTCCACTGAAGCTTTCTTT.

The V gene is TRBV19, the J gene TRBJ2-7; the match to TRBD2 covers 10 bases. The length of the CDR3 is 18 residues. Germline values: CDR1 LNHDA, CDR2 SQIVND (reference sequence). V trimming: 3 bases; J trimming: 2 bases; junction bases outside the gene matches: 13. The CDR3 DNA follows: TGTGCCAGTAGTATGTGGCTAGCGGGAGTCAGGGTCCCCTACGAGCAGTACTTC. Translation gives CASSMWLAGVRVPYEQYF.

The rearrangement links TRBV6-1 to TRBJ1-6; possible D gene TRBD1, 5 bases. From germline, CDR1 is MNHNS and CDR2 SASEGT. Trimming removed 2 bases from V and 10 bases from J, with 9 bases in between. The CDR3 loop spans 13 amino acids. The CDR3 here is CASSETQDSPLHF. CDR3 sequence (DNA): TGTGCCAGCAGTGAAACACAGGACTCACCCCTCCACTTT.

This clone was picked up one time. This chain joins TRBV6-1 and TRBJ2-7; D remains unclear. CDR3 length equals 11 residues. Germline loops: CDR1 MNHNS, CDR2 SASEGT. Trimming took off 5 bases at V and 6 bases at J, with 8 bases between the two ends. The CDR3 nucleotides are TGTGCCAGCAGTTCCCCGGGCGAGCAGTACTTC. This sequence encodes CASSSPGEQYF.

V and J are TRBV15 and TRBJ2-2; D gene ambiguous. The CDR3 loop spans 14 amino acids. The germline gives CDR1 LNHNV, CDR2 YYDKDF (reference sequence). Trimming removed 9 bases at V and 0 bases at J, with 11 bases between. CDR3 residues: CATSLRSNTGELFF. The CDR3 bases are TGTGCCACGAGCCTGAGATCGAACACCGGGGAGCTGTTTTTT.